The clone carrying this T cell receptor (beta chain) has at least ten counts. The data were obtained in a study of T cells of healthy individuals. TCRdb reprocessed the 5' RACE reads via MiXCR and lists one record per CDR3 protein. The sample lists around 63,000 distinct CDR3 sequences, around 15% seen once, with about 4.3% in the top ten. CDR1 is MDHEN and CDR2 is SYDVKM in the germline V gene. V lost 2 bases and J lost 1; bases outside the gene matches: 7. There are 18 residues in the CDR3. This TCR derives from a human donor in good health. This chain connects TRBV28 to TRBJ2-6; TRBD1 matches at 8 bases. CDR3 protein: CASSLSGQGRSGANVLTF. DNA for the CDR3: TGTGCCAGCAGTTTAAGCGGACAGGGAAGATCTGGGGCCAACGTCCTGACTTTC.